This T cell receptor beta chain is from a study of blood T cells in healthy people across ages. Study findings and constraints: Naive and antigen-experienced cells were not separated, limiting conclusive comparison.

This CDR3 region has 14 residues. CDR1 and CDR2 (germline): SGHRS, YFSETQ. J was trimmed by 3 bases and V by 0 bases; bases with no gene match: 3. Using a J-beta primer mix together with a sample-barcoded 5' primer, a second PCR was run for about 6 to 11 cycles. From the 5' RACE reads, TCRdb called clonotypes with MiXCR, one entry per CDR3 protein. The sample has 1.5 million to 2 million distinct CDR3 sequences, about 50% seen once; the top ten hold roughly 2%. At least 5.5 micrograms of total RNA were extracted per sample. This clonotype was picked up one time. No antigen is known for it. The sequencing sample was made of blood. V is TRBV5-1 and J is TRBJ2-7, with TRBD1 identical over 7 bases. This receptor was taken from a woman in her thirties or forties in good health. CDR3 in amino acids: CASSLDTGVYEQYF. DNA for the CDR3: TGCGCCAGCAGCTTGGATACAGGGGTCTACGAGCAGTACTTC.